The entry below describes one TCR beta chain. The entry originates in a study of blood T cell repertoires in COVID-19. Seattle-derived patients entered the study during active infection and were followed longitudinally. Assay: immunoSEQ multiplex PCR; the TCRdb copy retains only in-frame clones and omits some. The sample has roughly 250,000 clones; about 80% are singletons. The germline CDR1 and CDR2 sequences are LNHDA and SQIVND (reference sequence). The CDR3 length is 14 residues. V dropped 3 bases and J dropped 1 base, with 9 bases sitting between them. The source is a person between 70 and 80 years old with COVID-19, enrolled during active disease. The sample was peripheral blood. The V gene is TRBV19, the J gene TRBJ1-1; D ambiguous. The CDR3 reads CASSMLGRNTEAFF. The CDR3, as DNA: TGTGCCAGTAGTATGTTGGGGAGGAACACTGAAGCTTTCTTT.